Below, 9 T cell receptor beta chains from the same sample are listed, as sequenced in a study of T cell responses to AZD1222 COVID-19 vaccine. Clones were sequenced by immunoSEQ multiplex PCR, and TCRdb holds only the in-frame ones, with some missing. The sample includes roughly 110,000 clones, about 90% seen only once; the top ten take 4.8%. Material: peripheral blood, obtained 28 days after the second AZD1222 dose. These receptor sequences come from an adult who received the AZD1222 COVID-19 vaccine.

The V call is TRBV4-2, the J call TRBJ2-3; 7 positions match TRBD1. CDR3 length equals 15 residues. From germline, CDR1 is LGHNA and CDR2 YNFKEQ. V was clipped by 5 bases and J by 2 bases; unmatched bases: 7. CDR3 residues: CASSSGQSPTDTQYF. Here the CDR3 DNA reads TGTGCCAGCAGCTCGGGACAGTCCCCCACAGATACGCAGTATTTT.

The gene calls are TRBV30 and TRBJ1-5; a weak D match, TRBD1 (5 bases). Per germline, CDR1 GTSNPN and CDR2 SVGIG (reference sequence). The CDR3 has 16 residues. V lost 4 bases and J 6 bases, leaving 22 bases between the germline ends. The CDR3 sequence: CAWTLSGARPTQPQHF. CDR3 in DNA: TGTGCCTGGACCCTCTCCGGGGCACGACCGACTCAGCCCCAGCATTTT.

This clone was detected only once. The gene calls are TRBV12-5 and TRBJ2-7; tentative D call: TRBD1 (6 bases). The germline CDR1 and CDR2 sequences are LGHNT and FRNRAP. Between the trimmed V and J ends, which lost 3 bases and 3 bases, there was a span of 12 bases. CDR3 size: 14 residues. This chain's CDR3 is CASGFLGQFYEQYF. CDR3 in DNA: TGTGCTAGTGGTTTCCTCGGACAGTTCTACGAGCAGTACTTC.

The V gene is TRBV5-8, the J gene TRBJ2-6; no clear D. The CDR3 runs to 20 residues. The V end was cut by 3 bases, the J end by 4 bases, with 26 bases between. Germline loops: CDR1 SGHTS, CDR2 YDEGEE. CDR3 nucleotide sequence: TGTGCCAGCAGCTCCACCGCGCGCTGGACGGAGTACCTGGGGGCCAACGTCCTGACTTTC. Its protein is CASSSTARWTEYLGANVLTF.

The chain couples TRBV7-9 to TRBJ1-6, with D uncertain. Germline loops: CDR1 SEHNR, CDR2 FQNEAQ (reference sequence). The CDR3 runs to 12 residues. The germline V and J ends were trimmed by 2 bases and 8 bases, with 4 bases remaining between them. CDR3 DNA: TGTGCCAGCAGCTTACTTGATTCACCCCTCCACTTT. Its translation: CASSLLDSPLHF.

This rearrangement joins TRBV12-3 or TRBV12-4 to TRBJ1-5; D uncertain. The CDR3 extends over 13 amino acids. Trimming took off 3 bases at V and 8 bases at J, with 11 bases between the two ends. The CDR3, as DNA: TGTGCCAGCAGTTTGTCCGGGTGGAAGCCCCAGCATTTT. This codes for CASSLSGWKPQHF.

This clone was observed a handful of times. The V call is TRBV5-5, the J call TRBJ1-4, with 7 bases that match TRBD1. Germline V gives CDR1 SGHKS, CDR2 YYEKEE (reference sequence). The junction had 3 bases not matched to a gene; V was cut back by 0 bases and J by 4 bases. The CDR3 loop spans 15 amino acids. CDR3 sequence (DNA): TGTGCCAGCAGCTTGGAGGGACAGCTTAATGAAAAACTGTTTTTT. It is translated as CASSLEGQLNEKLFF.

The chain has TRBV7-9 and TRBJ2-1, with TRBD1 identical over 9 bases. Unmatched junction bases numbered 10, after V lost 5 bases and J lost 5 bases. CDR1 and CDR2 (germline): SEHNR, FQNEAQ (reference sequence). The CDR3 contains 16 residues. CDR3 DNA sequence: TGTGCCAGCAGCAAACAGGGACAGGGTCGCCACAATGAGCAGTTCTTC. Encoded protein: CASSKQGQGRHNEQFF.

This chain links TRBV20-1 with TRBJ1-6; no definite D call. This CDR3 is built from 15 residues. Germline lookup yields CDR1 DFQATT and CDR2 SNEGSKA (reference sequence). V dropped 3 bases and J dropped 5 bases, with 14 bases sitting between them. CDR3 in DNA: TGCAGTGCTAGTACCTTCGTTGCGGATAATTCACCCCTCCACTTT. Translating gives CSASTFVADNSPLHF.